A selection of T cell receptor beta chains follows, all from one sample in a study of PD-1 blockade in classical Hodgkin lymphoma. Sequencing used immunoSEQ multiplex PCR; TCRdb keeps in-frame clones, though not all of them. Of about 36,000 clones listed, around 88% are singletons. Sequenced: CD4+ T cells from blood. These TCRs come from a human donor with classical Hodgkin lymphoma. CDR3s include the opening cysteine and the closing phenylalanine or tryptophan. D genes are given only for firm matches. Only part of the rows carry a size: once, few, many, or a class if the clone is expanded.

>TRBD2|.|TRBV2|TRBJ2-3
TGTGCCAGCAGCTTAGCGGGGGCGGGCACAGATACGCAGTATTTT
CASSLAGAGTDTQYF
>.|.|TRBV29-1|TRBJ1-4
TGCAGCGCCGTCCGGCAGGTGGGCGAAAAACTGTTTTTT
CSAVRQVGEKLFF
>TRBD1|once|TRBV18|TRBJ2-7
TGTGCCAGCTCACCACGGACAGGGGAGTACGAGCAGTACTTC
CASSPRTGEYEQYF
>.|.|TRBV7-7|TRBJ2-7
TGTGCCTCAGGGGGAGGGGAAAGAAGGTCCTACGAGCAGTACTTC
CASGGGERRSYEQYF
>TRBD1|.|TRBV2|TRBJ2-7
TGTGCCAGCAGTGTGGGGGGACAGGAGATATACGAGCAGTACTTC
CASSVGGQEIYEQYF
>.|.|TRBV28|TRBJ2-1
TGTGCCAGCAACCCCAGGGGGGGGGCACGCTACAATGAGCAGTTCTTC
CASNPRGGARYNEQFF
>.|.|TRBV6-6|TRBJ1-6
TGTGCCAGCAGTACCCGAGAGGCCCTACCCCTCCACTTT
CASSTREALPLHF
>.|.|TRBV28|TRBJ1-2
TGTGCCAGCAGTCTAAACTTCGGGACTCGGGATGGCTACACCTTC
CASSLNFGTRDGYTF
>TRBD1|.|TRBV7-9|TRBJ1-2
TGTGCCAGCACCCCTGGACAGGGGTTTTTGGGTCCGCCCTATGGCTACACCTTC
CASTPGQGFLGPPYGYTF
>.|.|TRBV7-2|TRBJ2-6
TGTGCCAGCAGCCAAGATCTCTCTGGGGCCAACGTCCTGACTTTC
CASSQDLSGANVLTF
>TRBD2|.|TRBV7-2|TRBJ2-2
TGTGCCAGCAGCTTTAGCGGGAGTATCACCGGGGAGCTGTTTTTT
CASSFSGSITGELFF
>TRBD1|.|TRBV7-8|TRBJ2-2
TGTGCCAGCAGCGTTAGGGGACAGGGAAACACCGGGGAGCTGTTTTTT
CASSVRGQGNTGELFF
>.|.|TRBV10-1|TRBJ2-4
TGCGCCAGCAGTGATGGGGGCTTAGGGGACATTCAGTACTTC
CASSDGGLGDIQYF
>.|once|TRBV21-1|TRBJ1-1
TGTGCCAGCAGCAATTGGAGGGGAAACACTGAAGCTTTCTTT
CASSNWRGNTEAFF
>.|.|TRBV7-2|TRBJ2-2
TGTGCCAGCTCCACCCAGGGGGGGGCCGGGGAGCTGTTTTTT
CASSTQGGAGELFF
>.|few|TRBV7-9|TRBJ1-1
TGTGCCAGCAGCTTAGCCACCGCAGCGAACACTGAAGCTTTCTTT
CASSLATAANTEAFF
>.|once|TRBV11-2|TRBJ1-6
TGTGCCAGCAGCTTAGGAAAGTATAATTCACCCCTCCACTTT
CASSLGKYNSPLHF
>.|.|TRBV19|TRBJ2-7
TGTGCCAGTAGTATTGGCGAACCCCCCTACGAGCAGTACTTC
CASSIGEPPYEQYF
>.|.|TRBV28|TRBJ1-2
TGTGCCAGCAGTCCAGAGGACGCAAGGGGGTCCCGTGGCTACACCTTC
CASSPEDARGSRGYTF
>.|.|TRBV2|TRBJ1-3
TGTGCCAGCAGCGGACAGACTGGAAACACCATATATTTT
CASSGQTGNTIYF
>.|.|TRBV10-3|TRBJ2-2
TGTGCCATCAAATTAGTAGCTTCGAACACCGGGGAGCTGTTTTTT
CAIKLVASNTGELFF
>.|once|TRBV27|TRBJ2-1
TGTGCCAGCAGTTTAAGGTTCCATGATGAGCAGTTCTTC
CASSLRFHDEQFF
>.|.|TRBV6-5|TRBJ2-3
TGTGCCAGCAGCGTACAGTCCACAGATACGCAGTATTTT
CASSVQSTDTQYF
>TRBD2|.|TRBV18|TRBJ2-7
TGTGCCAGCTCACATACTAGCGGGAGCTACGAGCAGTACTTC
CASSHTSGSYEQYF
>.|.|TRBV2|TRBJ1-2
TGTGCCAGCAGTGTTTTAGGGCGCGGCTATGGCTACACCTTC
CASSVLGRGYGYTF
>.|.|TRBV27|TRBJ2-2
TGTGCCAGCAGTAGGGAGTACACCGGGGAGCTGTTTTTT
CASSREYTGELFF
>TRBD1|.|TRBV18|TRBJ1-6
TGTGCCAGCTCACAACACCGGACAGGGGGCGCGTCCCATAATTCACCCCTCCACTTT
CASSQHRTGGASHNSPLHF
>.|.|TRBV7-7|TRBJ2-1
TGTGCCAGCAGCTTAAACAGGGTCGGTGAGCAGTTCTTC
CASSLNRVGEQFF
>TRBD1|.|TRBV28|TRBJ2-6
TGTGCCAGCAGGAACAGGGGAAGTGGGGCCAACGTCCTGACTTTC
CASRNRGSGANVLTF
>.|.|TRBV5-5|TRBJ2-7
TGTGCCAGCAGCTTGGGCCTCGATGTCGGACTCCGAAACTACGAGCAGTACTTC
CASSLGLDVGLRNYEQYF
>.|few|TRBV7-9|TRBJ1-4
TGTGCCAGCAGGCTCCAGGAAAAACTGTTTTTT
CASRLQEKLFF
>.|.|TRBV6-5|TRBJ1-2
TGTGCCAGCAGTTACACCGGTTGGGGGGAAAACTATGGCTACACCTTC
CASSYTGWGENYGYTF
>.|.|TRBV12-2|TRBJ1-5
TGTGCAAGTCGCTCAGCCCGACAGGGCTTCAATCAGCCCCAGCATTTT
CASRSARQGFNQPQHF
>TRBD1|.|TRBV6-5|TRBJ1-6
TGTGCCAGCAACCCGAGGGGGCCCTCGAGGTCCCTCCACTTT
CASNPRGPSRSLHF
>.|.|TRBV5-1|TRBJ1-2
TGCGCCAGCAGCCATCCCGGGACGGTAAACTATGGCTACACCTTC
CASSHPGTVNYGYTF
>.|.|TRBV4-1|TRBJ1-1
TGCGCCAGCAGCCAAGGATCGCGGGCAGCGCACACTGAAGCTTTCTTT
CASSQGSRAAHTEAFF
>TRBD2|.|TRBV11-3|TRBJ2-3
TGTGCCAGCAGCCGCGGGGGGCCGAAAGATACGCAGTATTTT
CASSRGGPKDTQYF
>.|.|TRBV2|TRBJ1-5
TGTGCCAGCCATTTACAAGGGGGCAATCAGCCCCAGCATTTT
CASHLQGGNQPQHF
>TRBD1|.|TRBV7-2|TRBJ2-3
TGTGCCAGCAGCCGCCCCACACAGGGGGATACGCAGTATTTT
CASSRPTQGDTQYF
>.|few|TRBV5-1|TRBJ2-2
TGCGCCAGCAGCTCGGGAGGGACAGCGAACACCGGGGAGCTGTTTTTT
CASSSGGTANTGELFF
>.|.|TRBV7-2|TRBJ1-5
TGTGCCAGCAGCTACAGGGCTGATCAGCCCCAGCATTTT
CASSYRADQPQHF